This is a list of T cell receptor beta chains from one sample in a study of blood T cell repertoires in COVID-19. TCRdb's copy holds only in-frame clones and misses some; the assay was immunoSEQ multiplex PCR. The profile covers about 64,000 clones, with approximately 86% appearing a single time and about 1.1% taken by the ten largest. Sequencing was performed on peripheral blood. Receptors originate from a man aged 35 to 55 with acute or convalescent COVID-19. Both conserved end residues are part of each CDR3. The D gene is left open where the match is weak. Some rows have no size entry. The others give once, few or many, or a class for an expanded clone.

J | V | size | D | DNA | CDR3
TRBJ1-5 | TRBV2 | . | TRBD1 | TGTGCCAGCAGTGAAAGGGACAGGTTTAATCAGCCCCAGCATTTT | CASSERDRFNQPQHF
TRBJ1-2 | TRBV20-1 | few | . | TGCAGTGCTAGTTATTCGGGTCCGGGGTTTGGCTACACCTTC | CSASYSGPGFGYTF
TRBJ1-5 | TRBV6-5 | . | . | TGTGCCAGCAGTACAGGTAATCAGCCCCAGCATTTT | CASSTGNQPQHF
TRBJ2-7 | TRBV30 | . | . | TGTGCCTGGAGTAGGAGTTACGAGCAGTACTTC | CAWSRSYEQYF
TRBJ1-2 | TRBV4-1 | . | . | TGCGCCAGCAGCCAAGGACGGGGAGCTAACTATGGCTACACCTTC | CASSQGRGANYGYTF
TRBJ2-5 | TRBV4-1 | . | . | TGCGCCAGCAGCCAAGTTGGGGCAGGGAACGGGGAGACCCAGTACTTC | CASSQVGAGNGETQYF
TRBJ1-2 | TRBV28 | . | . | TGTGCCAGCAGGGACTTACCATATGGCTACACCTTC | CASRDLPYGYTF
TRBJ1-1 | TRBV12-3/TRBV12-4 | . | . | TGTGCCAGCAGTCTAACAGGGAGTAGTGAAGCTTTCTTT | CASSLTGSSEAFF
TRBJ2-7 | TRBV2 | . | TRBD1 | TGTGCCAGCAGTTGGACAGGGGAGTCCTACGAGCAGTACTTC | CASSWTGESYEQYF
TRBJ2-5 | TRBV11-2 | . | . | TGTGCCAGCAGCTTAGAAGCACTCCAAGAGACCCAGTACTTC | CASSLEALQETQYF
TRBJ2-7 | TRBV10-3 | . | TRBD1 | TGTGCCATCATGAGGGACAGTAGTGGACCCTACGAGCAGTACTTC | CAIMRDSSGPYEQYF
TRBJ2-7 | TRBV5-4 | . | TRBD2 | TGTGCCAGCAGCTTGGACGGGGGGGCGCACTACGAGCAGTACTTC | CASSLDGGAHYEQYF
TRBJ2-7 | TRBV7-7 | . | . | TGTGCCAGCAGCTTAACCCGGGGCTACGAGCAGTACTTC | CASSLTRGYEQYF
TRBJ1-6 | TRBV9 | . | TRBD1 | TGTGCCAGCAGATCCGGGACAGACAATTCACCCCTCCACTTT | CASRSGTDNSPLHF
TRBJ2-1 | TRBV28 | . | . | TGTGCCAGCCTAGAGAGCTCCTACAATGAGCAGTTCTTC | CASLESSYNEQFF
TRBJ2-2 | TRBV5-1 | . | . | TGCGCCAGCAGTCCGACCGGGACATCGAACACCGGGGAGCTGTTTTTT | CASSPTGTSNTGELFF
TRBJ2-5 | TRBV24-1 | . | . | TGTGCCACCAGTGATTCAGGGATCGGCCAAGAGACCCAGTACTTC | CATSDSGIGQETQYF
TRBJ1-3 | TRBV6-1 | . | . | TGTGCCAGCAGTGATCTTACCGGGGGAAACACCATATATTTT | CASSDLTGGNTIYF
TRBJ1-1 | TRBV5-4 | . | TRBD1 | TGTGCCAGCAGCTTGGATGGGGGCCGCGAGGGGGCCGGAGCTTTCTTT | CASSLDGGREGAGAFF
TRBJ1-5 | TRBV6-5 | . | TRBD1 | TGTGCCAGCCGCCCTTGGCCGGGACAGGGCTGGCCCCAGCATTTT | CASRPWPGQGWPQHF
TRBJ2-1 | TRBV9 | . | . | TGTGCCAGCACCTCGGGGGACGAGCAGTTCTTC | CASTSGDEQFF
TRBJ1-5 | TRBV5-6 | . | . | TGTGCCAGCAGCTTGGGCAGTTTGAGCAATCAGCCCCAGCATTTT | CASSLGSLSNQPQHF
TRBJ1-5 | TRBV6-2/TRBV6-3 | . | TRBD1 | TGTGCCAGCAGCCCCCCACAGGGGAATCAGCCCCAGCATTTT | CASSPPQGNQPQHF
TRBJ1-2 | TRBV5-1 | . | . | TGCGCCAGCAGCTTGGCCCGAACAGACTATGGCTACACCTTC | CASSLARTDYGYTF
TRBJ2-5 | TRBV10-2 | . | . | TGCGCCAGCAGTGAGACACAGTACCAAGAGACCCAGTACTTC | CASSETQYQETQYF
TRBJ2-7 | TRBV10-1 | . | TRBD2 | TGCGCCAGCAGTGTGGGGCTAGCGGGGCCCTACGAGCAGTACTTC | CASSVGLAGPYEQYF
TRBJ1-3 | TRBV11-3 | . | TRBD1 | TGTGCCAGCAGCGCTAGGGGGACAGGCGGAAACACCATATATTTT | CASSARGTGGNTIYF
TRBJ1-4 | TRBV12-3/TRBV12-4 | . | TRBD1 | TGTGCCAGCAGTTTGACAGGGGAAAAACTGTTTTTT | CASSLTGEKLFF